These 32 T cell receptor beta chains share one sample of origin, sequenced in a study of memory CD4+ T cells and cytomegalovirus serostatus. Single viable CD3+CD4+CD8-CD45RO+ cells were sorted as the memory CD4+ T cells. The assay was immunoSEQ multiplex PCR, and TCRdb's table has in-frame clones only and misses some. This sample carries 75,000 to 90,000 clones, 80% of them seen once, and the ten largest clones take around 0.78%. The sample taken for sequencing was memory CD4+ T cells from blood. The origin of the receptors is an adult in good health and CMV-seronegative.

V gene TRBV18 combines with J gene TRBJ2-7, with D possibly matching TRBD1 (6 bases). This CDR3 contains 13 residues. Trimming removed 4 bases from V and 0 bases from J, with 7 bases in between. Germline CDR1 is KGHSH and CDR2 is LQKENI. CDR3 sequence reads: CASSQGDSYEQYF. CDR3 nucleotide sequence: TGTGCCAGCTCACAGGGGGACTCCTACGAGCAGTACTTC.

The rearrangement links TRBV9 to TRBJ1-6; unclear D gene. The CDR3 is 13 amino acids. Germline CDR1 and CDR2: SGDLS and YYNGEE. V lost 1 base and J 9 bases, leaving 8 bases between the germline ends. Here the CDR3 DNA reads TGTGCCAGCAGCGTAATAGATGGTTCACCCCTCCACTTT. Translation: CASSVIDGSPLHF.

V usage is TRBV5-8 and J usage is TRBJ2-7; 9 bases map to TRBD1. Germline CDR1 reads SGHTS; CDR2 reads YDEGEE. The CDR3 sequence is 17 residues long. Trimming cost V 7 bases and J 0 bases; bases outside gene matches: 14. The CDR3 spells CASCPGTGRDDSYEQYF. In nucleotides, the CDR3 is TGTGCCAGCTGCCCTGGGACAGGGCGCGATGACTCCTACGAGCAGTACTTC.

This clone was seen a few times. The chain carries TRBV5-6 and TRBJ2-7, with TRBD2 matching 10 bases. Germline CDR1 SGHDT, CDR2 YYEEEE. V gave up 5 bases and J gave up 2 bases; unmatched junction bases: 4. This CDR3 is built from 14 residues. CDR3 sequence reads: CASRKGTSAYEQYF. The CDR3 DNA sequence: TGTGCCAGCAGGAAGGGGACTAGCGCCTACGAGCAGTACTTC.

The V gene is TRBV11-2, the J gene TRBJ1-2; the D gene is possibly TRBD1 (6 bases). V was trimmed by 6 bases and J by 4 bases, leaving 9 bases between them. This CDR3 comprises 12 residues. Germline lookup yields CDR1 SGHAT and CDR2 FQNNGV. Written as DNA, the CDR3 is TGTGCCAGCAGGGACAGCGCCTATGGCTACACCTTC. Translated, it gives CASRDSAYGYTF.

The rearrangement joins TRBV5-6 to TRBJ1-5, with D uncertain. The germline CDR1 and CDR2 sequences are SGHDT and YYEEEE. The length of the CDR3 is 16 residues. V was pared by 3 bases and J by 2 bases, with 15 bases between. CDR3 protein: CASSYARMRGNQPQHF. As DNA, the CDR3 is TGTGCCAGCAGCTACGCCCGTATGAGGGGCAATCAGCCCCAGCATTTT.

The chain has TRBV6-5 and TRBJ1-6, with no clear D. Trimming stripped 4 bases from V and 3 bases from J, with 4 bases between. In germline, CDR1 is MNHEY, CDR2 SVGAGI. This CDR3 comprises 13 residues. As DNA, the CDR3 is TGTGCCAGCAGTTTAGACTATAATTCACCCCTCCACTTT. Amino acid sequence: CASSLDYNSPLHF.

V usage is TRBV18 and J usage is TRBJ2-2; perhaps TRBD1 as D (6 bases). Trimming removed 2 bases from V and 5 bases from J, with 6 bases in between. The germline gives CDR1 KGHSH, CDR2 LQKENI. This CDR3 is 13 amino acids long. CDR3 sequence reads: CASSPTGTGELFF. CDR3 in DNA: TGTGCCAGCTCACCAACAGGGACCGGGGAGCTGTTTTTT.

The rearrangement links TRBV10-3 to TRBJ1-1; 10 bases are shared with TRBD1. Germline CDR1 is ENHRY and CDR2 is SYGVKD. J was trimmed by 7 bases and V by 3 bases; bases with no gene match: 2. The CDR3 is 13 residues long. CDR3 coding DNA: TGTGCCATCAGTGAAGACAGGGGGCTTGAAGCTTTCTTT. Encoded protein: CAISEDRGLEAFF.

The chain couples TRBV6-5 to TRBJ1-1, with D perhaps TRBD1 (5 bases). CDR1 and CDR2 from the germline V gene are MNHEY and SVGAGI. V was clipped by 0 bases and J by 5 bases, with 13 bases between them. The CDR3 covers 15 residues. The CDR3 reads CASSYSGHRLTEAFF. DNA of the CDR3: TGTGCCAGCAGTTACTCCGGACACCGATTAACTGAAGCTTTCTTT.

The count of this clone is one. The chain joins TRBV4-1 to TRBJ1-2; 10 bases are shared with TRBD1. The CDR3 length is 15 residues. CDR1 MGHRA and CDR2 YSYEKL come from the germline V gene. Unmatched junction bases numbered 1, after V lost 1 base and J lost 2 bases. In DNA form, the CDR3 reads TGCGCCAGCAGCCAAGGGGACAGGGGAAACTATGGCTACACCTTC. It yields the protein CASSQGDRGNYGYTF.

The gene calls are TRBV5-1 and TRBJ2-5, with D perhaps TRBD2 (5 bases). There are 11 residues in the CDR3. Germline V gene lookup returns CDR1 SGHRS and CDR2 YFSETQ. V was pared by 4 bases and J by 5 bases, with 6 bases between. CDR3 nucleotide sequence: TGCGCCAGCAGCCGCGGGGAGACCCAGTACTTC. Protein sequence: CASSRGETQYF.

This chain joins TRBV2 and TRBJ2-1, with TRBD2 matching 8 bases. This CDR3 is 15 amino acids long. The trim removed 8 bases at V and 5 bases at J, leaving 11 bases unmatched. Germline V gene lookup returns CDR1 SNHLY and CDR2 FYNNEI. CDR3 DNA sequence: TGTGCCAGCGGTTCTGATGCGGGGGGCAACAATGAGCAGTTCTTC. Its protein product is CASGSDAGGNNEQFF.

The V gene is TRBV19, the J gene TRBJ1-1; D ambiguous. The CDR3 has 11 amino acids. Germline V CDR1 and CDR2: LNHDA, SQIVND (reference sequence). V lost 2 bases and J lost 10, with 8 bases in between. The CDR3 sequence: CASSIRTGAFF. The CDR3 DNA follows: TGTGCCAGTAGTATACGGACGGGAGCTTTCTTT.

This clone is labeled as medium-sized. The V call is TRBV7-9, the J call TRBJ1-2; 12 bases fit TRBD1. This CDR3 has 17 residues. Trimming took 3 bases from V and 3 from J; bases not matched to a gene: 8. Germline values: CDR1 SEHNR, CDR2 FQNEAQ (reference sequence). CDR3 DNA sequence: TGTGCCAGCAGCTTGGAAGGGACAGGGGGCGCTCACTATGGCTACACCTTC. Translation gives CASSLEGTGGAHYGYTF.

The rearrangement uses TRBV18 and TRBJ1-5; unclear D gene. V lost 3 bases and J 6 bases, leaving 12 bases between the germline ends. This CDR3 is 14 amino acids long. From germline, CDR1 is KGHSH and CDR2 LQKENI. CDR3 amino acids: CASSPGRKGQPQHF. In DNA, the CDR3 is TGTGCCAGCTCACCCGGACGGAAAGGTCAGCCCCAGCATTTT.

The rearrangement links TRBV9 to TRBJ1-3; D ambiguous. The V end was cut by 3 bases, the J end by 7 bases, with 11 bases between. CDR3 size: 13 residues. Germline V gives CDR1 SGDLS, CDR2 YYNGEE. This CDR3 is CASSAQFRNTIYF. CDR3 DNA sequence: TGTGCCAGCAGCGCCCAATTTAGGAACACCATATATTTT. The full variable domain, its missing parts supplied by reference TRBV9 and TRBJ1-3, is DSGVTQTPKHLITATGQRVTLRCSPRSGDLSVYWYQQSLDQGLQFLIQYYNGEERAKGNILERFSAQQFPDLHSELNLSSLELGDSALYFCASSAQFRNTIYFGEGSWLTVV.

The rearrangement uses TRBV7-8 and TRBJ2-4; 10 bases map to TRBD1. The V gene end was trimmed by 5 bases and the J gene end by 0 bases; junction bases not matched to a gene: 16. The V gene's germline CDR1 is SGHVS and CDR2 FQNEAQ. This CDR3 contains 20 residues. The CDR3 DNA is TGTGCCAGCAGCCCGAGGCCGGGACAGGGGAGGACCCTAGCCAAAAACATTCAGTACTTC. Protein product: CASSPRPGQGRTLAKNIQYF.

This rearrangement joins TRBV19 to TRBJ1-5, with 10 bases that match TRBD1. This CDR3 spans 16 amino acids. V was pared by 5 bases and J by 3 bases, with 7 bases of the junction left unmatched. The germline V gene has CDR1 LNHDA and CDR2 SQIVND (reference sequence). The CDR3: CASSPDRGLVNQPQHF. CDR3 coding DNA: TGTGCCAGTAGTCCAGACAGGGGGCTGGTCAATCAGCCCCAGCATTTT.

DNA for the CDR3: TGTGCCAGCTTTCAGGCAACTAATGAAAAACTGTTTTTT. The encoded protein is CASFQATNEKLFF. This rearrangement joins TRBV18 to TRBJ1-4; D call uncertain. In germline, CDR1 is KGHSH, CDR2 LQKENI. The CDR3 consists of 13 residues. V was shortened by 7 bases and J by 0 bases, with 6 bases between the two germline ends.

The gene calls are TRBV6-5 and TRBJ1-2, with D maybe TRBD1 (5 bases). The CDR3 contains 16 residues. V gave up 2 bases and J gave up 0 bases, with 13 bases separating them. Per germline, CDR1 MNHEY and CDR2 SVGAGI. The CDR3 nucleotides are TGTGCCAGCAGTTACAAGGGGAACAGTCCTAACTATGGCTACACCTTC. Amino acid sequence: CASSYKGNSPNYGYTF.

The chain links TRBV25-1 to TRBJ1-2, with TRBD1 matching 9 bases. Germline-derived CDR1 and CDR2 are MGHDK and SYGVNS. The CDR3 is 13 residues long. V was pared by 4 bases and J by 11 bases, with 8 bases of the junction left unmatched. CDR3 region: CASSAYPDRGYTF. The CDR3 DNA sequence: TGTGCCAGCAGTGCTTACCCTGACAGGGGGTACACCTTC.

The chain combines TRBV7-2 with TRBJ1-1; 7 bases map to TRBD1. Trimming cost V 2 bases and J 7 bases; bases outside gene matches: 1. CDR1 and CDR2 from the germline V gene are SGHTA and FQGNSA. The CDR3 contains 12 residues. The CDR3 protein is CASSLNRGEAFF. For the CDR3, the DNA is TGTGCCAGCAGCTTAAACAGGGGTGAAGCTTTCTTT.

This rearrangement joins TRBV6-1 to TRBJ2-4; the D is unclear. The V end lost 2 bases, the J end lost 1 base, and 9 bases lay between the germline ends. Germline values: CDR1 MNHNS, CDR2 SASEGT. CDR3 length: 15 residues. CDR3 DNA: TGTGCCAGCAGTGAAATATTTGGGGCCAAAAACATTCAGTACTTC. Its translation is CASSEIFGAKNIQYF.

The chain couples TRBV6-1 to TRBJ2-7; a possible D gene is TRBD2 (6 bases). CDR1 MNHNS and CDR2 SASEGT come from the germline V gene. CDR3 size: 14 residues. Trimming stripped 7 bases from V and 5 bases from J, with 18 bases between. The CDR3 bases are TGTGCCAGCATTTCGCCCCAGGGACTTAACGAGCAGTACTTC. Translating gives CASISPQGLNEQYF.

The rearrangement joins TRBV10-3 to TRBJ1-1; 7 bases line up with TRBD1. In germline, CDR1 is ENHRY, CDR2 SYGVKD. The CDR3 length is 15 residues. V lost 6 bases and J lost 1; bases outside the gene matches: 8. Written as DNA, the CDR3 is TGTGCCATCAGCAACCGGGACAGCTCGAACACTGAAGCTTTCTTT. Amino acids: CAISNRDSSNTEAFF.

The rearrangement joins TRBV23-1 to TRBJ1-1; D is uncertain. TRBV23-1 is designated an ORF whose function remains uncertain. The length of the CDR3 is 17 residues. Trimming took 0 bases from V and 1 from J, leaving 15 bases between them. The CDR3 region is CASSQSARARKNTEAFF. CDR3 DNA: TGCGCCAGCAGTCAATCGGCGCGGGCCCGCAAGAACACTGAAGCTTTCTTT.

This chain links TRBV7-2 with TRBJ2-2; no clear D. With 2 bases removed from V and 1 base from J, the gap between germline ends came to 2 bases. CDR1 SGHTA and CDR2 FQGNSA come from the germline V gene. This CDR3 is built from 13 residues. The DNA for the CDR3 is TGTGCCAGCAGCTTAAGGAACACCGGGGAGCTGTTTTTT. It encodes CASSLRNTGELFF.

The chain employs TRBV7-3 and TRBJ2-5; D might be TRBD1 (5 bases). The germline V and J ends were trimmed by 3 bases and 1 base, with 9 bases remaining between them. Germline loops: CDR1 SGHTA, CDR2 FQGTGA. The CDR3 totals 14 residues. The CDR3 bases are TGTGCCAGCAGCTTGTCAGGGCTCCAAGAGACCCAGTACTTC. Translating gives CASSLSGLQETQYF.

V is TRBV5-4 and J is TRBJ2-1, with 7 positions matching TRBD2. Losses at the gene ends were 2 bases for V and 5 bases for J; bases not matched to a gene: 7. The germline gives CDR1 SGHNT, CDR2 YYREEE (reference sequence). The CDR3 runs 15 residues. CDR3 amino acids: CASSFLRGEHNEQFF. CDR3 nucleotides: TGTGCCAGCAGCTTTTTACGGGGGGAACACAATGAGCAGTTCTTC. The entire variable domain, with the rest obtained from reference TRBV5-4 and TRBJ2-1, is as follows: ETGVTQSPTHLIKTRGQQVTLRCSSQSGHNTVSWYQQALGQGPQFIFQYYREEENGRGNFPPRFSGLQFPNYSSELNVNALELDDSALYLCASSFLRGEHNEQFFGPGTRLTVL.

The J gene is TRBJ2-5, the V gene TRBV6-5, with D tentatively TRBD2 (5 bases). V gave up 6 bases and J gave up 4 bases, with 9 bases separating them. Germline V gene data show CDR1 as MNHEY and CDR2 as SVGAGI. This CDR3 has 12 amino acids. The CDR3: CASSQGRETQYF. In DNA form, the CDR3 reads TGTGCCAGCAGCCAAGGGAGAGAGACCCAGTACTTC.

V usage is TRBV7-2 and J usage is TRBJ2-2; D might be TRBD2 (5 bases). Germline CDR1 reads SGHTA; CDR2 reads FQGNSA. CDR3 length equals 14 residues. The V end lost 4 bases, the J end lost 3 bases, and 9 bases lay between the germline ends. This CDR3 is CASSSTTYTGELFF. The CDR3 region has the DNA TGTGCCAGCAGCTCGACTACGTACACCGGGGAGCTGTTTTTT.